These 2 T cell receptor beta chains were all obtained from the same sample, sequenced in a study of control samples from healthy donors and cancer patients. Sequenced by immunoSEQ multiplex PCR; TCRdb stores in-frame clones only, minus some. Of around 110,000 clones in the sample, 70% to 90% are singletons; the top ten hold over 2%. Sequencing input: blood. These receptor sequences come from a woman in her sixties or seventies in good health.

To note about this clone: Mismatch with germline at one junction end may stem from a read error. The genes are TRBV18 and TRBJ1-1; no clear D. CDR1 and CDR2 (germline): KGHSH, LQKENI. The CDR3 extends over 14 amino acids. The CDR3, as DNA: TGTGCCAGCCCACCACCAGGCACGTCACGAGGAGCTTTCTTT. Its protein product is CASPPPGTSRGAFF.

This clone was counted once. The V gene is TRBV5-1, the J gene TRBJ1-1; 7 bases match TRBD1. V lost 4 bases, J lost 12 bases, and 12 bases stayed unmatched. Germline CDR1 and CDR2: SGHRS and YFSETQ. This CDR3 spans 13 amino acids. In DNA form, the CDR3 reads TGCGCCAGCAGCGACCGACAGGGATGGGTATCTTTCTTT. It codes for CASSDRQGWVSFF. Variable domain in full (rest from reference TRBV5-1 and TRBJ1-1): KAGVTQTPRYLIKTRGQQVTLSCSPISGHRSVSWYQQTPGQGLQFLFEYFSETQRNKGNFPGRFSGRQFSNSRSEMNVSTLELGDSALYLCASSDRQGWVSFFGQGTRLTVV.